This TCR beta chain was obtained from a study of CD4 T cells in relation to SARS-CoV-2 and coronaviruses. Unexposed donor CD4+ T cells date from about 2011-2019, before the COVID-19 pandemic. Isolation of CD4+ T cells took place after approximately 10 days in culture. This CDR3 is 18 amino acids long. The V gene end was trimmed by 4 bases and the J gene end by 8 bases; junction bases not matched to a gene: 15. Looked up from germline, CDR1 is KGHSH and CDR2 is LQKENI. In its sample, this clone was seen once. Its antigen is still unknown. This table comes from immunoSEQ multiplex PCR, and its TCRdb copy is limited to in-frame clones, with some not included. The table lists more than 20,000 clones, roughly 76% of them singletons.

The rearrangement links TRBV18 to TRBJ2-1, with 12 bases lining up with TRBD2. Sequencing was carried out using CD4+ T cells from PBMCs, cultured in vitro. This receptor was identified in a human donor in good health. The CDR3 nucleotides read TGTGCCAGCTCACTATACAGGGGTCTAGCGGGAGGGCCGGATGAGCAGTTCTTC. Protein product: CASSLYRGLAGGPDEQFF.